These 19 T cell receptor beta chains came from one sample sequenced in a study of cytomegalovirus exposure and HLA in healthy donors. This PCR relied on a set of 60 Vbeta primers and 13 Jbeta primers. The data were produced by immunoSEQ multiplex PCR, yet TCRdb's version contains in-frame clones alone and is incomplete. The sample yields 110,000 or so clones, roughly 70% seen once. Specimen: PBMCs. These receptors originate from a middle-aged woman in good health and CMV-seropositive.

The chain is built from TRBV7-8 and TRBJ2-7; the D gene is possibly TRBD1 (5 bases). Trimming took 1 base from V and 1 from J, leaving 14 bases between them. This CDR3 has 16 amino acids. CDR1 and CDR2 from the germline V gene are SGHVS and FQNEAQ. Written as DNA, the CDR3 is TGTGCCAGCAGCTTAGTGGTCAGGGATAAATCCTACGAGCAGTACTTC. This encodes CASSLVVRDKSYEQYF.

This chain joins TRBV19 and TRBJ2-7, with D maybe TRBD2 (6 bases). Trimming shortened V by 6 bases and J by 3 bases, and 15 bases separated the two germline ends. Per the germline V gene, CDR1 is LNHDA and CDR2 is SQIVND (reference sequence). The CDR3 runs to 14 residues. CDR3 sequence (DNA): TGTGCCAGTAGCGCGTCAGGAGGGGTCTACGAGCAGTACTTC. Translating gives CASSASGGVYEQYF.

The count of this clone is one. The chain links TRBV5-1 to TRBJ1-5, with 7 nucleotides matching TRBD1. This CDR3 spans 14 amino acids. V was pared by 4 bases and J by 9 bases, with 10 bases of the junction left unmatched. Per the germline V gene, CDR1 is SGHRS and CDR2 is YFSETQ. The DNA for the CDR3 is TGCGCCAGCAGCGCCGGACAGGACACAGGGCCCCAGCATTTT. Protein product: CASSAGQDTGPQHF.

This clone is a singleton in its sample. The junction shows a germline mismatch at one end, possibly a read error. The CDR3 DNA reads as TGTGCCTGGAGTGTATCGCTTCGGGGGGAAAGGATCTTC. Encoded protein: CAWSVSLRGERIF. This rearrangement joins TRBV30 to TRBJ2-1; 7 nucleotides match TRBD2. Germline V gives CDR1 GTSNPN, CDR2 SVGIG (reference sequence). The CDR3 extends over 13 amino acids.

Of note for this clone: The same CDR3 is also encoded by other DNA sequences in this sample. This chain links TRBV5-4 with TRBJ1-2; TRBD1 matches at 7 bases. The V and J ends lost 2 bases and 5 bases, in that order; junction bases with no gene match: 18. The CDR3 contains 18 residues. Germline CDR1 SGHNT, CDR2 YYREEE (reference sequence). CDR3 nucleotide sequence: TGTGCCAGCAGCTTTAGTCTTAAGGGGGCCCGCCTGGGTTATGGCTACACCTTC. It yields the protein CASSFSLKGARLGYGYTF.

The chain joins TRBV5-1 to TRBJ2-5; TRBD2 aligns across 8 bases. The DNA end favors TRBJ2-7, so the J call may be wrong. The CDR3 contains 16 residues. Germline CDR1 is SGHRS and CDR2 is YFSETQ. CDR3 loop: CASSLGPSGGSYEQYF. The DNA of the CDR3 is TGCGCCAGCAGCTTGGGGCCCTCGGGAGGGTCCTACGAGCAGTACTTC.

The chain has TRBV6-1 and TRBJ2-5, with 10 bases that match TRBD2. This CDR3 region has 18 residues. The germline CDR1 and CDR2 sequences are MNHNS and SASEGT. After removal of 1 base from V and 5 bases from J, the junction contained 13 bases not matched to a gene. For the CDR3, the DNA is TGTGCCAGCAGTGAAGATATGTGGAGCGGGAGGGCCGAGGAGACCCAGTACTTC. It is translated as CASSEDMWSGRAEETQYF.

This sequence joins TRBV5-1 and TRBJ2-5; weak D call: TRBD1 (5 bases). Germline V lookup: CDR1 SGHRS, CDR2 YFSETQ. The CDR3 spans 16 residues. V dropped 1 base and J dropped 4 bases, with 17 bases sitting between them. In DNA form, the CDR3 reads TGCGCCAGCAGCTTGTCTCTAGGGGCTGTGAGAGAGACCCAGTACTTC. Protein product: CASSLSLGAVRETQYF.

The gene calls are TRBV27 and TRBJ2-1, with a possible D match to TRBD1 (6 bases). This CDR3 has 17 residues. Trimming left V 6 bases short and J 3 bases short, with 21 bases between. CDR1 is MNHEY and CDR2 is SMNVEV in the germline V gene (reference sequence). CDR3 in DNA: TGTGCCAGCAGACCAAACGGTCAGGGGATGTTCTACAATGAGCAGTTCTTC. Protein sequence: CASRPNGQGMFYNEQFF.

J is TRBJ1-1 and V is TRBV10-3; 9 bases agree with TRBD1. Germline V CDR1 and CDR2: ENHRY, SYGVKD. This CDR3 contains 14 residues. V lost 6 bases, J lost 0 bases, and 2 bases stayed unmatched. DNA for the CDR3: TGTGCCATCAGAGGGACAGGGATGAACACTGAAGCTTTCTTT. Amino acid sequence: CAIRGTGMNTEAFF.

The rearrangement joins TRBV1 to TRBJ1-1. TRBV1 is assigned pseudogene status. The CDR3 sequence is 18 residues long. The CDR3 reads CTSSPNQSQAMWSVGAFF. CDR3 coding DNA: TGCACCAGCAGCCCGAACCAAAGCCAAGCGATGTGGTCTGTTGGAGCTTTCTTT.

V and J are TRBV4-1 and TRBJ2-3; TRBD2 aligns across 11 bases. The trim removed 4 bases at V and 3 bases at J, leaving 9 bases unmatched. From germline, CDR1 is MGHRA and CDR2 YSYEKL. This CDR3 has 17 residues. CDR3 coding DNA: TGCGCCAGCAGCCGCAAGGGGACTAGCGGACCTACAGATACGCAGTATTTT. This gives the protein CASSRKGTSGPTDTQYF.

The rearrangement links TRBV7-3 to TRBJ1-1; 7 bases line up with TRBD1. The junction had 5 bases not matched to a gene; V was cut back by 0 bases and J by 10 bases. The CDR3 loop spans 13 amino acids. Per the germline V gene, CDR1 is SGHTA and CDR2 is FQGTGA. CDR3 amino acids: CASSLTGGLGAFF. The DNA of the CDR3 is TGTGCCAGCAGCTTAACAGGGGGCTTAGGAGCTTTCTTT. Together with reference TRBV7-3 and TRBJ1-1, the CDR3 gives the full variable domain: GAGVSQTPSNKVTEKGKYVELRCDPISGHTALYWYRQSLGQGPEFLIYFQGTGAADDSGLPNDRFFAVRPEGSVSTLKIQRTERGDSAVYLCASSLTGGLGAFFGQGTRLTVV.

DNA of the CDR3: TGTGCCAGCAGCCAAGATGAGGGTCTTAAACTGTTTTTT. Translated: CASSQDEGLKLFF. This chain connects TRBV4-2 to TRBJ1-4; D not certain. Between the trimmed V and J ends, which lost 0 bases and 11 bases, there was a span of 10 bases. The CDR3 loop spans 13 amino acids. Germline V CDR1 and CDR2: LGHNA, YNFKEQ.

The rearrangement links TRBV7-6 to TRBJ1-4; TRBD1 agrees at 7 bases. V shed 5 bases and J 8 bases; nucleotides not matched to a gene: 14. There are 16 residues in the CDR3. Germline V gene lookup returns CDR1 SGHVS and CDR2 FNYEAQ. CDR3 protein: CASSPLIEGAREKLFF. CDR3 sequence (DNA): TGTGCCAGCAGCCCGCTTATTGAGGGGGCGAGGGAAAAACTGTTTTTT.

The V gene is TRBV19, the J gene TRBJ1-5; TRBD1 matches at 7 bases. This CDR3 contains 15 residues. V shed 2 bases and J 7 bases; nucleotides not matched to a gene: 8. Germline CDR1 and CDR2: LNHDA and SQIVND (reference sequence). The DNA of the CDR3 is TGTGCCAGTAGTATAACCGCCAGGGGGTACCAGCCCCAGCATTTT. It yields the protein CASSITARGYQPQHF. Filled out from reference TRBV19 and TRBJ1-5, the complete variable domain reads DGGITQSPKYLFRKEGQNVTLSCEQNLNHDAMYWYRQDPGQGLRLIYYSQIVNDFQKGDIAEGYSVSREKKESFPLTVTSAQKNPTAFYLCASSITARGYQPQHFGDGTRLSIL.

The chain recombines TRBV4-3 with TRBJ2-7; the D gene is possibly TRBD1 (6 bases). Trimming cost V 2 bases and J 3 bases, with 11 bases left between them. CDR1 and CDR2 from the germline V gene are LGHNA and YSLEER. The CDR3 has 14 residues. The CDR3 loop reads CASSQRTANYEQYF. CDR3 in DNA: TGCGCCAGCAGCCAACGGACAGCAAACTACGAGCAGTACTTC.

The CDR3 region is CAWSSTNYGYTF. The CDR3 DNA sequence: TGTGCCTGGAGTTCCACTAACTATGGCTACACCTTC. The V gene is TRBV30, the J gene TRBJ1-2, with unresolved D. V lost 2 bases and J 0 bases, leaving 4 bases between the germline ends. The CDR3 runs to 12 residues. From germline, CDR1 is GTSNPN and CDR2 SVGIG (reference sequence).

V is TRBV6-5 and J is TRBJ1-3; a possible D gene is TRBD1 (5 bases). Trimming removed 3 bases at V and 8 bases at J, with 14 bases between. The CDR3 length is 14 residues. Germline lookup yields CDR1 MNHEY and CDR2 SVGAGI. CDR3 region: CASSYRRQGDTIYF. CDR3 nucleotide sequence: TGTGCCAGCAGTTATCGCCGGCAGGGTGACACCATATATTTT.